The rows below give T cell receptor beta chains drawn from one sample of a study of shared T cell receptors in the human thymus. Some clones are missing from TCRdb's copy, which holds only in-frame ones; the method was immunoSEQ multiplex PCR. The sample lists roughly 500,000 clones; around 78% were seen once. This same sample was also taken into another study, of human thymus T cells.

Sequencing was performed on thymocytes. Every receptor here comes from a boy under two years old with a congenital heart defect. CDR3s include the opening cysteine and the closing phenylalanine or tryptophan. A D gene is named only where the DNA matches it firmly. Clone size is not always given. Where it is, it says once, few, many or a class for expanded clones.

TRBD1 | TRBJ1-3 | TRBV19 | - | TGTGCCAGTAGCATCCAGGGGGCTGACACCATATATTTT | CASSIQGADTIYF
TRBD1 | TRBJ2-5 | TRBV7-8 | - | TGTGCCAGCAGCTCAGGGGGCCAGGAGACCCAGTACTTC | CASSSGGQETQYF
TRBD2 | TRBJ2-7 | TRBV15 | few | TGTGCCACCAGCGGAGACTCCCCGGTGGGGGGGGCCTACGAGCAGTACTTC | CATSGDSPVGGAYEQYF
- | TRBJ1-5 | TRBV28 | - | TGTGCCAGCAGTCTACCCGATAGCAATCAGCCCCAGCATTTT | CASSLPDSNQPQHF
- | TRBJ2-5 | TRBV5-4 | - | TGTGCCAGCAGCTTGAACGTGCTCGGACAGAACCAAGAGACCCAGTACTTC | CASSLNVLGQNQETQYF
TRBD2 | TRBJ2-7 | TRBV4-3 | - | TGCGCCAGCAGCCAAGATGGGCTAGCGGGACCTTGGTACTTC | CASSQDGLAGPWYF
- | TRBJ1-2 | TRBV2 | - | TGTGCCAGCCCTCAGGCGAACTATGGCTACACCTTC | CASPQANYGYTF
- | TRBJ2-3 | TRBV11-2 | - | TGTGCCACCCGGGTAGAGACCACAGATACGCAGTATTTT | CATRVETTDTQYF
TRBD1 | TRBJ2-3 | TRBV6-4 | - | TGTGCCAGCAGCGTTACACAGGGGTGGGACACAGATACGCAGTATTTT | CASSVTQGWDTDTQYF
- | TRBJ1-2 | TRBV2 | - | TGTGCCAGCAGTTGGGGAGCCCGCCGACCTAACTATGGCTACACCTTC | CASSWGARRPNYGYTF
TRBD2 | TRBJ2-1 | TRBV5-6 | few | TGTGCCAGCAGCCCCGGACTAGCGGGAGGCAGTGAGCAGTTCTTC | CASSPGLAGGSEQFF
- | TRBJ2-7 | TRBV7-6 | - | TGTGCCAGCAGCTTCCTCAGCGATCAACCCCCTGACGGGCAGTACTTC | CASSFLSDQPPDGQYF
TRBD1 | TRBJ1-4 | TRBV4-3 | - | TGCGCCAGCAGCCTAGGGGGGACAGACCTTGAAAAACTGTTTTTT | CASSLGGTDLEKLFF
- | TRBJ2-6 | TRBV4-3 | once | TGCGCCAGCAGCCAAGATCAAGATCTGAGCTCTGGGGCCAACGTCCTGACTTTC | CASSQDQDLSSGANVLTF
TRBD1 | TRBJ1-2 | TRBV7-2 | - | TGTGCCAGCAGCTTAAGGACAGGACATGGCTACACCTTC | CASSLRTGHGYTF
TRBD1 | TRBJ1-6 | TRBV28 | - | TGTGCCAGCAGTTCGAGGACAGGGTTTGGGGGGATTGTTTATAATTCACCCCTCCACTTT | CASSSRTGFGGIVYNSPLHF
TRBD1 | TRBJ1-2 | TRBV4-2 | - | TGTGCCAGCAGCCAAGATACAGGGGGCGGCTATGGCTACACCTTC | CASSQDTGGGYGYTF
TRBD2 | TRBJ2-7 | TRBV9 | - | TGTGCCAGCAGCGTAGGGACTAGCGGGATTGAGTACTTC | CASSVGTSGIEYF
- | TRBJ2-2 | TRBV9 | - | TGTGCCAGCAGCGTAGAGGAGGGGATGACGACCGGGGAGCTGTTTTTT | CASSVEEGMTTGELFF
- | TRBJ2-7 | TRBV5-4 | - | TGTGCCAGCAGCCCCCCGAGCGTGGACGAGCAGTACTTC | CASSPPSVDEQYF
TRBD2 | TRBJ2-1 | TRBV6-1 | - | TGTGCCAGCAGTGACCCTTTAGCGGGAGGGCCCCACAATGAGCAGTTCTTC | CASSDPLAGGPHNEQFF
- | TRBJ2-2 | TRBV4-3 | - | TGCGCCAGCAGCCATGATAGGGATAGCGCCTCGTTCGCGAACACCGGGGAGCTGTTTTTT | CASSHDRDSASFANTGELFF
- | TRBJ1-3 | TRBV15 | - | TGTGCCACCAGAGGCCCAGTCAGGGGAAACACCATATATTTT | CATRGPVRGNTIYF
TRBD1 | TRBJ1-5 | TRBV28 | - | TGTGCCAGCAGGGGACAGGGGGGTTATAGCAATCAGCCCCAGCATTTT | CASRGQGGYSNQPQHF
- | TRBJ2-2 | TRBV7-2 | - | TGTGCCAGCAGCTTAGCGCACTATTCGAACACCGGGGAGCTGTTTTTT | CASSLAHYSNTGELFF
- | TRBJ2-3 | TRBV27 | few | TGTGCCAGCAGTGTCGGGACTCCACCTCGGCCAGATACGCAGTATTTT | CASSVGTPPRPDTQYF
TRBD1 | TRBJ1-3 | TRBV28 | - | TGTGCCAGCAGTACAGAGACAGGGAGGGGAAACACCATATATTTT | CASSTETGRGNTIYF
TRBD2 | TRBJ2-3 | TRBV29-1 | - | TGCAGCGTTTCGGGACTAGCGGGAGACTGGACAGATACGCAGTATTTT | CSVSGLAGDWTDTQYF
- | TRBJ1-3 | TRBV11-2 | once | TGTGCCAGCAGCTCCTCCTCTGGAAACACCATATATTTT | CASSSSSGNTIYF
TRBD1 | TRBJ1-4 | TRBV28 | - | TGTGCCAGCAGATCCGGGACAGGAAATGAAAAACTGTTTTTT | CASRSGTGNEKLFF
TRBD1 | TRBJ2-1 | TRBV28 | - | TGTGCCAGCAGCCCGCAGGGGGCACCCAGCAATGAGCAGTTCTTC | CASSPQGAPSNEQFF
- | TRBJ2-2 | TRBV5-6 | - | TGTGCCAGCATTCCTTGGTGGGAGCGTAGAACGAACACCGGGGAGCTGTTTTTT | CASIPWWERRTNTGELFF
TRBD1 | TRBJ2-7 | TRBV29-1 | - | TGCAGCGTTGAGGCTGGACAGGGCCACGAGCAGTACTTC | CSVEAGQGHEQYF
TRBD1 | TRBJ1-2 | TRBV5-6 | - | TGTGCCAGCAGCTCTGACAGGGCGGACTATGGCTACACCTTC | CASSSDRADYGYTF
- | TRBJ2-3 | TRBV10-3 | - | TGTGCCATCAGTGGAGTCGCGGGCACAGATACGCAGTATTTT | CAISGVAGTDTQYF
- | TRBJ1-5 | TRBV10-3 | - | TGTGCCACGAACGACAGGCGACACAATCAGCCCCAGCATTTT | CATNDRRHNQPQHF
TRBD2 | TRBJ2-3 | TRBV7-9 | - | TGTGCCAGCAGCTTAGGCGGGCTAGCGGGCACAGATACGCAGTATTTT | CASSLGGLAGTDTQYF
TRBD2 | TRBJ2-3 | TRBV10-3 | - | TGTGCCATCAGTGGGGACTGGCGGGAGGTCACAGATACGCAGTATTTT | CAISGDWREVTDTQYF
- | TRBJ1-2 | TRBV19 | few | TGTGCCAGTATCCGCGGACAAGGGGTCTATGGCTACACCTTC | CASIRGQGVYGYTF
TRBD2 | TRBJ2-1 | TRBV27 | once | TGTGCCAGCAGTTCCCGGACTAGCGGTGACTACTACAATGAGCAGTTCTTC | CASSSRTSGDYYNEQFF
- | TRBJ2-7 | TRBV6-9 | once | TGTGCCAGCAGTTATCCTGGGGGACTGGGCGCCTCCTACGAGCAGTACTTC | CASSYPGGLGASYEQYF
TRBD2 | TRBJ2-7 | TRBV19 | - | TGTGCCAGTAGTCTGGGACTAGCGGTAGCCTACGAGCAGTACTTC | CASSLGLAVAYEQYF
TRBD2 | TRBJ2-5 | TRBV15 | - | TGTGCCACCAGCAGGGGACTAGCGGCCCCCCAAGAGACCCAGTACTTC | CATSRGLAAPQETQYF
- | TRBJ2-7 | TRBV7-9 | - | TGTGCCAGCAGCTTGAACTTCTACGAGCAGTACTTC | CASSLNFYEQYF
- | TRBJ2-7 | TRBV6-5 | - | TGTGCCAGCAGTAGTGCAGGGTTCTCCTACGAGCAGTACTTC | CASSSAGFSYEQYF
TRBD1 | TRBJ1-5 | TRBV28 | few | TGTGCCAGCACCCCAGGCCAGGGGGATCAGCCCCAGCATTTT | CASTPGQGDQPQHF
TRBD2 | TRBJ2-2 | TRBV7-2 | few | TGTGCCAGCAGCGAAGCGGGAGAAGCCACCGGGGAGCTGTTTTTT | CASSEAGEATGELFF
- | TRBJ1-5 | TRBV27 | - | TGTGCCAGCAGTTCACACAGGGTAAGGGGGAGCAATCAGCCCCAGCATTTT | CASSSHRVRGSNQPQHF
- | TRBJ2-1 | TRBV27 | - | TGTGCCAGCAGGGGGGGGGCGCGCAATGAGCAGTTCTTC | CASRGGARNEQFF
- | TRBJ1-2 | TRBV7-5 | - | TGTGCCAGTCGTACAGGGGTCTTCTATGGCTACACCTTC | CASRTGVFYGYTF
- | TRBJ2-7 | TRBV29-1 | - | TGCAGCGTTCTTATCCGTCACGAGCAGTACTTC | CSVLIRHEQYF
TRBD1 | TRBJ2-7 | TRBV5-1 | - | TGCGCCAGCAGCTTGGGGGGGACAGCCTACGAGCAGTACTTC | CASSLGGTAYEQYF
- | TRBJ2-3 | TRBV7-9 | - | TGTGCCAGCAGCTTCGTGGGGCGGGGCCCTAACACAGATACGCAGTATTTT | CASSFVGRGPNTDTQYF
TRBD2 | TRBJ2-1 | TRBV29-1 | - | TGCAGCGTTAAGCGGGAGGGCCGTAATGAGCAGTTCTTC | CSVKREGRNEQFF
- | TRBJ1-1 | TRBV15 | - | TGTGCCACCAGCAGGGAAATCAGGGCCGTGAACACTGAAGCTTTCTTT | CATSREIRAVNTEAFF
- | TRBJ2-3 | TRBV7-6 | - | TGTGCCAGCAGCTTAGGGTCGCCCGGGTGTGATACGCAGTATTTT | CASSLGSPGCDTQYF
- | TRBJ2-1 | TRBV6-5 | - | TGTGCCAGCAGTCCCACTGGTAGCTCCTACAATGAGCAGTTCTTC | CASSPTGSSYNEQFF